The clone carrying this T cell receptor (beta chain) was seen just once. This CDR3 is 14 amino acids long. V shed 3 bases, J shed 8 bases, and the junction held 7 bases outside the gene matches. Per the germline V gene, CDR1 is KGHSH and CDR2 is LQKENI. This sample stems from a study of T cell changes during pregnancy in multiple sclerosis. Method: immunoSEQ multiplex PCR; TCRdb's copy keeps in-frame clones and lacks some. Among about 43,000 clones, approximately 90% were seen once, and the ten largest hold approximately 1.3%. This receptor was taken from a female donor with multiple sclerosis, enrolled in a pregnancy study. The rearrangement joins TRBV18 to TRBJ1-2; 9 nucleotides agree with TRBD1. The sample was PBMCs (not recorded whether the cells were cultured). The CDR3 DNA sequence: TGTGCCAGCTCACCTCCGGGACAGGGCGGCGGCTACACCTTC. Its protein is CASSPPGQGGGYTF.